A selection of T cell receptor beta chains follows, all from one sample in a study of OX40 agonist ivuxolimab in advanced cancers. The data were produced by immunoSEQ multiplex PCR, yet TCRdb's version contains in-frame clones alone and is incomplete. The sample records around 44,000 clones, about 85% being singletons. This specimen was CD4+ or CD8+ T cells sorted from blood, taken in a trial of the OX40 agonist ivuxolimab. The receptor set was obtained from an adult with an advanced solid tumor such as melanoma, head and neck, liver or kidney cancer. Both conserved end residues are part of each CDR3. Each record gives: D gene, J gene, clone size, V gene, CDR3 length, CDR3 protein, CDR3 DNA. D genes are given only for firm matches. Size is omitted from some rows. Given values are once, few, many or a class for expanded clones.

>TRBD2|TRBJ2-4|few|TRBV7-2|16
CASSKTGGSVENIQYF
TGTGCCAGCAGCAAAACCGGCGGGAGCGTGGAAAACATTCAGTACTTC
>NA|TRBJ1-2|NA|TRBV6-5|13
CASNRLGGWGYTF
TGTGCCAGCAACCGACTGGGGGGATGGGGCTACACCTTC
>NA|TRBJ2-7|NA|TRBV10-3|12
CAIRGTAYEQYF
TGTGCCATCAGGGGCACGGCGTACGAGCAGTACTTC
>NA|TRBJ2-5|NA|TRBV5-1|15
CASSLVPEAQETQYF
TGCGCCAGCAGCTTGGTACCGGAGGCACAAGAGACCCAGTACTTC
>NA|TRBJ1-3|NA|TRBV7-8|15
CASSWGTSQGNTIYF
TGTGCCAGCAGCTGGGGGACATCTCAGGGAAACACCATATATTTT
>TRBD1|TRBJ2-4|NA|TRBV11-2|17
CASSSGPGQGIKNIQYF
TGTGCCAGCAGCTCCGGGCCGGGACAGGGGATTAAAAACATTCAGTACTTC
>NA|TRBJ1-3|NA|TRBV28|12
CASSLRGNTIYF
TGTGCCAGCAGTTTGCGGGGAAACACCATATATTTT
>NA|TRBJ2-3|once|TRBV9|13
CASSVTGEDTQYF
TGTGCCAGCAGCGTGACGGGGGAAGATACGCAGTATTTT
>NA|TRBJ1-3|once|TRBV18|14
CASSDRDSGNTIYF
TGTGCCAGCTCAGACAGAGACTCTGGAAACACCATATATTTT
>NA|TRBJ1-1|NA|TRBV5-1|14
CASTRRGGETEAFF
TGCGCCAGCACCCGGAGGGGGGGGGAGACTGAAGCTTTCTTT
>NA|TRBJ2-1|few|TRBV9|13
CASSVVGANEQFF
TGTGCCAGCAGCGTAGTTGGGGCCAATGAGCAGTTCTTC
>NA|TRBJ2-1|NA|TRBV5-4|15
CASSLTRGSTNEQFF
TGTGCCAGCAGCCTCACTAGAGGGTCAACAAATGAGCAGTTCTTC
>NA|TRBJ2-1|NA|TRBV6-1|14
CASRGDSQAGEQFF
TGTGCCAGCAGAGGGGACTCTCAGGCAGGGGAGCAGTTCTTC
>NA|TRBJ1-2|NA|TRBV7-3|13
CASSDGWNYGYTF
TGTGCCAGCAGCGACGGGTGGAACTATGGCTACACCTTC
>NA|TRBJ2-1|NA|TRBV7-9|13
CASSLGQLNEQFF
TGTGCCAGCAGCTTAGGGCAGCTCAATGAGCAGTTCTTC
>NA|TRBJ1-3|NA|TRBV4-1|18
CASSQPWLRAHSGNTIYF
TGCGCCAGCAGCCAGCCTTGGTTGCGGGCTCACTCTGGAAACACCATATATTTT
>NA|TRBJ2-7|NA|TRBV27|12
CASSYRDSQQYF
TGTGCCAGCAGTTACAGGGATTCCCAGCAGTACTTC
>TRBD2|TRBJ2-2|NA|TRBV5-1|17
CASSTGRGSLNTGELFF
TGCGCCAGCAGCACTGGGCGCGGGAGCTTAAACACCGGGGAGCTGTTTTTT
>NA|TRBJ1-2|NA|TRBV11-2|14
CASRSFSGGPGYTF
TGTGCCAGCAGATCCTTTAGTGGGGGGCCCGGCTACACCTTC
>TRBD1|TRBJ1-2|NA|TRBV28|14
CASRLPGGSYGYTF
TGTGCCAGCAGACTTCCAGGGGGCAGCTATGGCTACACCTTC
>NA|TRBJ2-5|NA|TRBV2|12
CASEGGDETQYF
TGTGCCAGCGAAGGAGGGGATGAGACCCAGTACTTC
>NA|TRBJ2-7|NA|TRBV7-6|13
CASSLNRAQEQYF
TGTGCCAGCAGCTTAAACCGGGCTCAAGAGCAGTACTTC
>NA|TRBJ1-1|once|TRBV6-1|12
CASSWRLTEAFF
TGTGCCAGCAGTTGGAGGCTGACTGAAGCTTTCTTT
>NA|TRBJ2-7|NA|TRBV7-8|15
CASSSIWTGSYEQYF
TGTGCCAGCAGCTCCATTTGGACGGGGTCCTACGAGCAGTACTTC
>NA|TRBJ2-5|NA|TRBV5-4|13
CASSLRVEETQYF
TGTGCCAGCAGCCTAAGGGTCGAAGAGACCCAGTACTTC
>NA|TRBJ2-7|NA|TRBV29-1|11
CSVEINYEQYF
TGCAGCGTTGAGATTAACTACGAGCAGTACTTC
>NA|TRBJ1-6|NA|TRBV15|15
CATSRRQDYNSPLHF
TGTGCCACCAGCCGAAGACAGGATTATAATTCACCCCTCCACTTT
>TRBD1|TRBJ2-2|NA|TRBV30|14
CAWAGTGYTGELFF
TGTGCCTGGGCCGGGACAGGGTACACCGGGGAGCTGTTTTTT
>TRBD2|TRBJ2-3|NA|TRBV7-6|14
CASSLSGRANTQYF
TGTGCCAGCAGCTTAAGCGGGAGGGCGAATACGCAGTATTTT
>NA|TRBJ2-7|NA|TRBV15|15
CATSRDEGPYYEQYF
TGTGCCACCAGCAGAGATGAGGGACCTTACTACGAGCAGTACTTC
>TRBD1|TRBJ2-2|NA|TRBV9|17
CASSVGTGVSVSGELFF
TGTGCCAGCAGCGTCGGGACAGGGGTATCGGTGTCCGGGGAGCTGTTTTTT
>NA|TRBJ1-1|once|TRBV18|13
CASSPTTYTEAFF
TGTGCCAGCTCACCTACGACGTACACTGAAGCTTTCTTT
>NA|TRBJ2-1|NA|TRBV28|13
CASSPPSLPEQFF
TGTGCCAGCAGTCCCCCTAGTTTACCTGAGCAGTTCTTC